This T cell receptor beta chain originates from a study of T-cell memory formation after mild COVID-19. TCRdb re-called the 5' RACE reads through MiXCR, storing one row per CDR3 protein. The repertoire includes fewer than 400,000 distinct CDR3 sequences, about 17% of them detected once, and 20% to 25% sits in the top ten. This clonotype was recorded a few times. Trimming left V 6 bases short and J 2 bases short, with 17 bases between. There are 16 residues in the CDR3. CDR1 MNHEY and CDR2 SVGAGI come from the germline V gene. The sample was PBMCs or a T cell subset sorted from them (not recorded which). The TCR originated in a man aged 18-30 years who had mild COVID-19 (a few samples of this study predate the infection). Cell type and time point are not known. The rearrangement links TRBV6-5 to TRBJ1-5; no definite D call. CDR3 nucleotide sequence: TGTGCCAGCAGCTCTGGATCTTTAGGAGGCAATCAGCCCCAGCATTTT. Amino acids: CASSSGSLGGNQPQHF.